This TCR beta chain stems from a study of T cell repertoires in ileal Crohn's disease. Study-wide background: The M6 sample came from neoterminal ileum during colonoscopy after surgery. Regarding the study as a whole: Within the first postoperative year, endoscopy came at median approximately 6.3 months.

Sequenced by immunoSEQ multiplex PCR; TCRdb stores in-frame clones only, minus some. The sample contains some 10,000 clones, more than 80% of which appear only once. The time point is: neoterminal ileum biopsy at postoperative endoscopy, about 6 months after surgery. In regard to this clone: Its cognate antigen is unknown.

Per germline, CDR1 LGHNA and CDR2 YNFKEQ. The CDR3 covers 14 residues. The V and J ends lost 4 bases and 1 base, in that order; junction bases with no gene match: 3. The rearrangement uses TRBV4-2 and TRBJ2-5; TRBD2 agrees at 7 bases. This clonotype was sampled from an adult with Crohn's disease. The sequencing input was ileal tissue. CDR3 nucleotides: TGTGCCAGCAGCCCGGGGGGAGCCCAAGAGACCCAGTACTTC. Its translation: CASSPGGAQETQYF.